These 15 T cell receptor beta chains were sequenced from one sample in a study of cytomegalovirus exposure and HLA in healthy donors. The study ran its PCR with 60 Vbeta and 13 Jbeta primers. The protocol was immunoSEQ multiplex PCR, while the TCRdb copy is restricted to in-frame clones and leaves out a portion. The sample carries approximately 110,000 clones, around 80% recorded once. Sequencing was carried out using PBMCs. Source of these receptors: a man younger than 40 in good health and CMV-seronegative.

The V call is TRBV9, the J call TRBJ2-1; possible D gene TRBD1, 6 bases. Trimming removed 4 bases from V and 6 bases from J, with 20 bases in between. Per germline, CDR1 SGDLS and CDR2 YYNGEE. The CDR3 contains 16 residues. The CDR3 nucleotides read TGTGCCAGCAGCCCCCGGCCGAGGGGGAGCTTCAATGAGCAGTTCTTC. It specifies CASSPRPRGSFNEQFF.

V usage is TRBV9 and J usage is TRBJ2-1; TRBD2 matches at 14 bases. Germline V gene lookup returns CDR1 SGDLS and CDR2 YYNGEE. There are 16 residues in the CDR3. V dropped 4 bases and J dropped 13; count of bases not matched to a gene: 13. The CDR3 here is CASSKAGTSGGGVQFF. The CDR3 DNA sequence: TGTGCCAGCAGCAAAGCCGGGACTAGCGGGGGAGGCGTACAGTTCTTC.

This clone was seen a few times. A read error may produce the germline difference seen at one junction end. The chain employs TRBV4-2 and TRBJ2-1, with D hard to call. Germline values: CDR1 LGHNA, CDR2 YNFKEQ. The CDR3 covers 13 residues. CDR3 sequence reads: CASSQSPYDEQFF. CDR3 DNA sequence: TGTGCCAGCAGCCAATCCCCCTACGATGAGCAGTTCTTC.

This clone was recorded a few times. The rearrangement uses TRBV28 and TRBJ1-2; 12 nucleotides agree with TRBD1. The ends lost 3 bases at V and 8 bases at J; junction bases unmatched: 7. Germline assignment: CDR1 MDHEN and CDR2 SYDVKM. The CDR3 is 15 amino acids. The CDR3 spells CASSFGGQGARGYTF. The DNA for the CDR3 is TGTGCCAGCAGTTTCGGGGGACAGGGGGCGCGAGGCTACACCTTC.

V usage is TRBV28 and J usage is TRBJ2-7, with TRBD2 matching over 7 bases. The V segment lost 3 bases and the J segment 5 bases; nucleotides outside the gene matches: 7. This CDR3 comprises 14 residues. Per germline, CDR1 MDHEN and CDR2 SYDVKM. CDR3 residues: CASSFGGSRHEQYF. CDR3 in DNA: TGTGCCAGCAGTTTCGGCGGGAGCCGGCACGAGCAGTACTTC.

V usage is TRBV10-3 and J usage is TRBJ2-7; 7 positions match TRBD2. The CDR3 runs to 13 residues. Trimming cost V 6 bases and J 0 bases; bases outside gene matches: 2. The V gene's germline CDR1 is ENHRY and CDR2 SYGVKD. The CDR3 spells CAIRGLFSYEQYF. In DNA form, the CDR3 reads TGTGCCATCAGGGGACTATTCTCCTACGAGCAGTACTTC.

The CDR3 loop reads CASSRGHFSYEQYF. As DNA, the CDR3 is TGTGCCAGCAGCCGGGGACATTTTTCCTACGAGCAGTACTTC. The rearrangement joins TRBV7-2 to TRBJ2-7, with a tentative D call TRBD1 (6 bases). The CDR3 sequence is 14 residues long. In germline, CDR1 is SGHTA, CDR2 FQGNSA. V was pared by 5 bases and J by 1 base, with 12 bases between.

The chain combines TRBV19 with TRBJ2-3; weak D call: TRBD2 (6 bases). The CDR3 has 13 amino acids. Trimming shortened V by 6 bases and J by 3 bases, and 10 bases separated the two germline ends. The V gene's germline CDR1 is LNHDA and CDR2 SQIVND (reference sequence). This CDR3 is CASREGWTDTQYF. In nucleotides, the CDR3 is TGTGCCAGTAGGGAGGGGTGGACAGATACGCAGTATTTT.

The chain recombines TRBV7-2 with TRBJ2-3, with a possible D match to TRBD2 (6 bases). The CDR3 has 12 residues. Germline V CDR1 and CDR2: SGHTA, FQGNSA. In DNA, the CDR3 is TGTGCAATACGGGGGAGCACAGATACGCAGTATTTT. Residues: CAIRGSTDTQYF.

The chain combines TRBV18 with TRBJ1-5, with D perhaps matching TRBD1 (6 bases). The V end was cut by 6 bases, the J end by 3 bases, with 21 bases between. The CDR3 sequence is 17 residues long. The germline gives CDR1 KGHSH, CDR2 LQKENI. The CDR3: CASSQTETGTHNQPQHF. DNA for the CDR3: TGTGCCAGCTCTCAAACGGAAACAGGGACCCACAATCAGCCCCAGCATTTT.

The chain recombines TRBV19 with TRBJ2-3, with TRBD2 as a possible D gene (6 bases). The germline V gene encodes CDR1 LNHDA and CDR2 SQIVND (reference sequence). The CDR3 has 13 amino acids. V lost 5 bases and J 2 bases, leaving 8 bases between the germline ends. CDR3 sequence reads: CASSAGPTDTQYF. Written as DNA, the CDR3 is TGTGCCAGTAGTGCGGGGCCCACAGATACGCAGTATTTT.

The V and J genes are TRBV6-1 and TRBJ1-4; D remains ambiguous. V was clipped by 1 base and J by 8 bases, with 14 bases between them. The CDR3 is 15 amino acids. From germline, CDR1 is MNHNS and CDR2 SASEGT. The CDR3 sequence: CASSEGGTPREKLFF. As DNA, the CDR3 is TGTGCCAGCAGTGAAGGAGGCACTCCGAGGGAAAAACTGTTTTTT.

This clone has just a few counts. The rearrangement joins TRBV7-8 to TRBJ2-7; 9 nucleotides line up with TRBD1. There are 14 residues in the CDR3. The V gene's germline CDR1 is SGHVS and CDR2 FQNEAQ. Trimming cost V 3 bases and J 2 bases; bases outside gene matches: 2. The CDR3 spells CASSLRQGAYEQYF. The CDR3 DNA sequence: TGTGCCAGCAGCTTGAGACAGGGGGCCTACGAGCAGTACTTC.

This clone was seen a single time. The chain is built from TRBV7-2 and TRBJ2-1; 11 bases map to TRBD1. The CDR3 is 15 amino acids. Germline V gives CDR1 SGHTA, CDR2 FQGNSA. V lost 4 bases to trimming and J lost 7 bases; unmatched junction nucleotides: 6. The CDR3 here is CASSYQDRGPNEQFF. DNA of the CDR3: TGTGCCAGCAGCTACCAGGACAGGGGGCCAAATGAGCAGTTCTTC.

This clone was recorded a few times. CDR3: CASTIGTALDTEAFF. The CDR3 DNA reads TGTGCCAGCACGATAGGGACAGCCTTAGACACTGAAGCTTTCTTT. The chain recombines TRBV25-1 with TRBJ1-1, with TRBD1 matching over 7 bases. Trimming removed 7 bases from V and 3 bases from J; junction bases left unmatched: 11. CDR1 and CDR2 (germline): MGHDK, SYGVNS. CDR3 length: 15 amino acids. The full variable domain, completed using reference TRBV25-1 and TRBJ1-1, is EADIYQTPRYLVIGTGKKITLECSQTMGHDKMYWYQQDPGMELHLIHYSYGVNSTEKGDLSSESTVSRIRTEHFPLTLESARPSHTSQYLCASTIGTALDTEAFFGQGTRLTVV.